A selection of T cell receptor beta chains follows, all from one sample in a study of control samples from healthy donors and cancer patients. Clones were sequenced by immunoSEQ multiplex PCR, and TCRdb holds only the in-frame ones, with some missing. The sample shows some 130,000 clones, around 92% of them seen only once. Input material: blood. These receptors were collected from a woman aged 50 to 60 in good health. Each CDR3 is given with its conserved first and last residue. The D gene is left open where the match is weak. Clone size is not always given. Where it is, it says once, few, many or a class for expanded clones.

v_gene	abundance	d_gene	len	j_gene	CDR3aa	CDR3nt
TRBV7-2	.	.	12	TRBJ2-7	CASSTSRVEQYF	TGTGCCAGCAGCACCTCCAGGGTCGAGCAGTACTTC
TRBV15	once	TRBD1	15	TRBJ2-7	CATSKRTGDPYEQYF	TGTGCCACCAGCAAACGTACAGGGGACCCCTACGAGCAGTACTTC
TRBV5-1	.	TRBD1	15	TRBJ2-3	CASSSGQGSIDTQYF	TGCGCCAGCAGCTCGGGACAGGGATCGATTGATACGCAGTATTTT
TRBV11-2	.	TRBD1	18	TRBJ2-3	CASTPRWTGSDRTDTQYF	TGTGCCAGCACCCCTCGGTGGACAGGTTCCGACCGCACAGATACGCAGTATTTT
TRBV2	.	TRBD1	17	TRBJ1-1	CASRETGGHALNTEAFF	TGTGCCAGCAGGGAAACAGGGGGCCACGCTCTTAACACTGAAGCTTTCTTT
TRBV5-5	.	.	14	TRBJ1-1	CASSLEGPNTEAFF	TGTGCCAGCAGCTTGGAGGGCCCGAACACTGAAGCTTTCTTT
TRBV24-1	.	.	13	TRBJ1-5	CATSDRGAGPQHF	TGTGCCACCAGTGATAGGGGGGCTGGGCCCCAGCATTTT
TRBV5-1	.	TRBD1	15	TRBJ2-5	CASKAANQGAETQYF	TGCGCCAGCAAGGCCGCAAATCAGGGGGCGGAGACCCAGTACTTC
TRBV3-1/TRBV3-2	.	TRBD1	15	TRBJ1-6	CASSPSTGDNSPLHF	TGTGCCAGCAGCCCGTCGACAGGGGATAATTCACCCCTCCACTTT
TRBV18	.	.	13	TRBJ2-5	CASSKGLEETQYF	TGTGCCAGCTCCAAGGGCCTCGAGGAGACCCAGTACTTC
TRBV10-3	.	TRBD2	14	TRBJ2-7	CAISGGGRTYEQYF	TGTGCCATCAGCGGAGGCGGGAGGACCTACGAGCAGTACTTC
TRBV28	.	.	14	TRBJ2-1	CASSARLRENEQFF	TGTGCCAGCAGCGCCCGCCTCCGTGAGAATGAGCAGTTCTTC
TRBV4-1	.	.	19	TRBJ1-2	CASSQPLRGLGTRPYGYTF	TGCGCCAGCAGCCAACCTCTCCGGGGGCTGGGAACCAGACCCTATGGCTACACCTTC
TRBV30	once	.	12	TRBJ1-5	CAWNKENQPQHF	TGTGCCTGGAATAAGGAAAATCAGCCCCAGCATTTT
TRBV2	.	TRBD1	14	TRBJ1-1	CASSVQGMNTEAFF	TGTGCCAGCAGTGTACAGGGGATGAACACTGAAGCTTTCTTT
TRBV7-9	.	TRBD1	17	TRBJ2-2	CASSSRSDRGRPGELFF	TGTGCCAGCAGCTCGAGGTCCGACAGGGGGCGCCCCGGGGAGCTGTTTTTT
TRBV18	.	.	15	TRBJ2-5	CASSPRGRSQETQYF	TGTGCCAGCTCACCACGGGGTAGATCACAAGAGACCCAGTACTTC
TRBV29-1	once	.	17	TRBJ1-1	CSVSVGGPGKLETEAFF	TGCAGCGTTTCGGTTGGGGGCCCCGGTAAATTGGAGACTGAAGCTTTCTTT
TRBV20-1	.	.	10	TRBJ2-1	CSAINREQFF	TGCAGTGCCATAAACCGTGAGCAGTTCTTC
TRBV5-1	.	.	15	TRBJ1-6	CASSLDGVSNSPLHF	TGCGCCAGCAGCTTGGATGGGGTTAGTAATTCACCCCTCCACTTT
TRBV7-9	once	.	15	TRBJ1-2	CASSLTEGTNYGYTF	TGTGCCAGCAGCTTAACAGAAGGGACTAACTATGGCTACACCTTC
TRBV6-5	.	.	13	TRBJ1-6	CASSYSPGSPLHF	TGTGCCAGCAGTTACTCGCCAGGGTCACCCCTCCACTTT
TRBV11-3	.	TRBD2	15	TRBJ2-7	CASSLALADSYEQYF	TGTGCCAGCAGCTTAGCCCTAGCGGATAGCTACGAGCAGTACTTC
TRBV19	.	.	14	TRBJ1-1	CASSMDRGGTEAFF	TGTGCCAGTAGTATGGATAGGGGGGGAACTGAAGCTTTCTTT
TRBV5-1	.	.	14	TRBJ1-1	CASSQDPGAREAFF	TGCGCCAGCAGCCAGGACCCCGGGGCCAGAGAAGCTTTCTTT
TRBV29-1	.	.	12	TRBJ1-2	CSVLRANYGYTF	TGCAGCGTTTTGAGGGCCAACTATGGCTACACCTTC
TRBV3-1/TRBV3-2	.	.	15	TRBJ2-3	CASSQVSGSTDTQYF	TGTGCCAGCAGCCAAGTCTCCGGGAGCACAGATACGCAGTATTTT
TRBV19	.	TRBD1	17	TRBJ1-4	CASSKNPGGTGNEKLFF	TGTGCCAGTAGTAAAAATCCCGGTGGGACAGGGAATGAAAAACTGTTTTTT
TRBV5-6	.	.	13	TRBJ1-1	CASSLGDRTEAFF	TGTGCCAGCAGCTTGGGTGACCGGACTGAAGCTTTCTTT
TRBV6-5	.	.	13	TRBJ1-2	CASSYGEDYGYTF	TGTGCCAGCAGTTATGGGGAAGACTATGGCTACACCTTC
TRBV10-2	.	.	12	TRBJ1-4	CASSEINEKLFF	TGCGCCAGCAGTGAGATAAATGAAAAACTGTTTTTT
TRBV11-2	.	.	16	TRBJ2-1	CASSLAGTGVLNEQFF	TGTGCCAGCAGCTTGGCGGGGACGGGAGTTTTGAATGAGCAGTTCTTC
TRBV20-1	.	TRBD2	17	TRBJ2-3	CSASGSGRLSSTDTQYF	TGCAGTGCTAGTGGTAGCGGGAGGCTATCTAGCACAGATACGCAGTATTTT
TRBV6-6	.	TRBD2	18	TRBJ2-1	CASSRQSRLAGDYNEQFF	TGTGCCAGCAGTCGTCAATCCCGACTAGCGGGAGACTACAATGAGCAGTTCTTC
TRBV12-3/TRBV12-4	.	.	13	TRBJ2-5	CASSLAPQETQYF	TGTGCCAGCAGCCTAGCGCCCCAAGAGACCCAGTACTTC
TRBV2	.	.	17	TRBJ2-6	CASSEPGRVSGANVLTF	TGTGCCAGCAGTGAACCGGGGCGGGTCTCCGGGGCCAACGTCCTGACTTTC
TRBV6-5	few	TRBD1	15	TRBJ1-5	CASSGYRQGWQPQHF	TGTGCCAGCAGCGGGTACCGACAGGGTTGGCAGCCCCAGCATTTT
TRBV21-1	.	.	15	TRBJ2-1	CASSTGTESYNEQFF	TGTGCCAGCAGTACCGGGACAGAGAGTTACAATGAGCAGTTCTTC
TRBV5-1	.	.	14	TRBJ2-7	CASSLEGLRYEQYF	TGCGCCAGCAGCTTGGAGGGACTCCGATACGAGCAGTACTTC
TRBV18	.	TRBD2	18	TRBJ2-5	CASSLTRGSGRTTRDQYF	TGTGCCAGCTCACTCACCAGGGGTAGCGGGAGGACGACAAGAGACCAGTACTTC
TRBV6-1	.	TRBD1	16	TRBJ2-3	CASSVSRDRSTDTQYF	TGTGCCAGCAGTGTTTCTCGGGACAGGTCCACAGATACGCAGTATTTT
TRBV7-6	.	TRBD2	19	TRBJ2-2	CASSLVTSGSFANTGELFF	TGTGCCAGCAGCTTAGTAACTAGCGGAAGTTTCGCGAACACCGGGGAGCTGTTTTTT
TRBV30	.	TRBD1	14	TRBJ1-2	CAWRDHWAGGGYTF	TGTGCCTGGAGGGACCATTGGGCAGGGGGTGGCTACACCTTC
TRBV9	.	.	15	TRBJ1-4	CASSPPGKGHRKLFF	TGTGCCAGCAGCCCGCCCGGTAAGGGACACCGAAAACTGTTTTTT
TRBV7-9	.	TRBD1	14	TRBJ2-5	CASSLDRGRETQYF	TGTGCCAGCAGCTTGGACAGGGGGCGAGAGACCCAGTACTTC